The 28 T cell receptor beta chains reported below all come from one sample, sequenced in a study of spatial heterogeneity in lung cancer. Time point here: sample taken at primary tumor resection. In TCRdb, the 5' RACE reads were re-called with MiXCR into one record per CDR3 protein. The data show about 6,600 distinct CDR3 sequences, around 19% seen once. Sample: normal lung tissue next to the tumor, taken at surgery. The source of these receptors is a male donor with early-stage non-small cell lung cancer.

This clonotype is classed as medium-sized. CDR3 sequence (DNA): TGTGCCAGCAGTTATCTGGGTGATACGCAGTATTTT. Its protein product is CASSYLGDTQYF. The chain couples TRBV28 to TRBJ2-3; no clear D gene. Germline V CDR1 and CDR2: MDHEN, SYDVKM. This CDR3 has 12 residues. Trimming took 4 bases from V and 6 from J, leaving 8 bases between them.

This clonotype appeared a few times. The chain carries TRBV12-3 or TRBV12-4 and TRBJ1-1; D is ambiguous. The CDR3 is 12 residues long. V gave up 8 bases and J gave up 6 bases, with 13 bases separating them. In DNA form, the CDR3 reads TGTGCCAGCCTAGGGAGGATCCCTGAAGCTTTCTTT. This translates into CASLGRIPEAFF.

This clonotype was found a few times. The chain recombines TRBV11-2 with TRBJ2-3; TRBD2 matches 7 bases. This CDR3 spans 16 amino acids. Trimming removed 0 bases from V and 3 bases from J; junction bases left unmatched: 6. Germline CDR1 is SGHAT and CDR2 is FQNNGV. The CDR3 DNA is TGTGCCAGCAGCTTAGATTGGAGCGGGACTACAGATACGCAGTATTTT. It specifies CASSLDWSGTTDTQYF.

By share, this clonotype ranks as large. The chain is built from TRBV20-1 and TRBJ2-7; D is possibly TRBD1 (6 bases). The CDR3 contains 13 residues. Trimming cost V 0 bases and J 5 bases, with 11 bases left between them. CDR1 DFQATT and CDR2 SNEGSKA come from the germline V gene (reference sequence). The CDR3 protein is CSARDPGEDEQYF. The CDR3 DNA sequence: TGCAGTGCTAGAGACCCAGGGGAAGACGAGCAGTACTTC.

The CDR3 loop is CASSPTSGMASTDTQYF. The CDR3 region has the DNA TGTGCCAGCAGCCCAACTAGCGGGATGGCTAGCACAGATACGCAGTATTTT. The chain links TRBV5-4 to TRBJ2-3; 10 positions agree with TRBD2. Germline CDR1 SGHNT, CDR2 YYREEE (reference sequence). V trimming: 4 bases; J trimming: 0 bases; junction bases outside the gene matches: 8. The CDR3 covers 17 residues. The variable domain in full, completed from reference TRBV5-4 and TRBJ2-3, reads ETGVTQSPTHLIKTRGQQVTLRCSSQSGHNTVSWYQQALGQGPQFIFQYYREEENGRGNFPPRFSGLQFPNYSSELNVNALELDDSALYLCASSPTSGMASTDTQYFGPGTRLTVL.

This clonotype was picked up a small number of times. The chain employs TRBV14 and TRBJ2-5, with a tentative D call TRBD2 (5 bases). V was cut by 2 bases and J by 4 bases, with 11 bases left in between. Germline V gene sequence: CDR1 SGHDN, CDR2 FVKESK. This CDR3 contains 14 residues. CDR3 sequence: CASSQLANSETQYF. In nucleotides, the CDR3 is TGTGCCAGCAGCCAACTAGCTAACTCAGAGACCCAGTACTTC.

This clonotype has just a few counts. The V gene is TRBV7-2, the J gene TRBJ2-5; a weak D match, TRBD1 (5 bases). CDR1 SGHTA and CDR2 FQGNSA come from the germline V gene. There are 14 residues in the CDR3. Deletions cut 5 bases from V and 5 bases from J, with 15 bases between. CDR3 residues: CASSQGRGKETQYF. As DNA, the CDR3 is TGTGCCAGCAGCCAGGGTCGCGGAAAGGAGACCCAGTACTTC.

This chain uses TRBV29-1 with TRBJ2-1, with TRBD2 as a possible D gene (6 bases). Germline CDR1 is SQVTM and CDR2 is ANQGSEA. Between the trimmed V and J ends, which lost 4 bases and 4 bases, there was a span of 11 bases. This CDR3 has 13 residues. CDR3 bases: TGCAGCGTTGCTAAGGGGAGGTACAATGAGCAGTTCTTC. Protein sequence: CSVAKGRYNEQFF.

The CDR3, as DNA: TGCAGTGCTAGAGCGACAGGGAATGCTTTAGAGACCCAGTACTTC. Its translation is CSARATGNALETQYF. The chain recombines TRBV20-1 with TRBJ2-5, with 7 bases that match TRBD1. The V and J ends lost 1 base and 4 bases, in that order; junction bases with no gene match: 9. The CDR3 length is 15 residues. Germline lookup yields CDR1 DFQATT and CDR2 SNEGSKA (reference sequence).

In its sample, this clonotype was seen a few times. The rearrangement links TRBV20-1 to TRBJ2-1; D is uncertain. CDR1 is DFQATT, CDR2 SNEGSKA, per germline (reference sequence). This CDR3 region has 13 residues. Trimming removed 3 bases from V and 4 bases from J, with 10 bases in between. CDR3 bases: TGCAGTGCTAGCACAGAAACGTACAATGAGCAGTTCTTC. Amino acid sequence: CSASTETYNEQFF.

The J gene is TRBJ1-5, the V gene TRBV12-3 or TRBV12-4, with unresolved D. The CDR3 runs to 12 residues. Deletions cut 5 bases from V and 4 bases from J, with 6 bases between. The CDR3 coding sequence is TGTGCCAGCAGTCCCAGAAATCAGCCCCAGCATTTT. As protein: CASSPRNQPQHF.

This clonotype has only a few counts. V usage is TRBV9 and J usage is TRBJ2-4, with TRBD1 as a possible D gene (6 bases). The CDR3 runs 15 residues. Germline V gene lookup returns CDR1 SGDLS and CDR2 YYNGEE. Trimming pared 0 bases from V and 5 bases from J, leaving 12 bases between. The chain's CDR3 is CASSVEGVGENIQYF. For the CDR3, the DNA is TGTGCCAGCAGCGTAGAGGGGGTAGGGGAAAACATTCAGTACTTC.

A few counts support this clonotype. The chain recombines TRBV5-1 with TRBJ2-1; 14 nucleotides agree with TRBD2. CDR1 is SGHRS and CDR2 is YFSETQ in the germline V gene. Trimming at V came to 4 bases and at J to 8 bases, leaving 5 bases not matched to a gene. The CDR3 spans 15 residues. The CDR3, as DNA: TGCGCCAGCAGCCCGACTAGCGGGAGGGTTGATGAGCAGTTCTTC. Amino acids: CASSPTSGRVDEQFF. The whole variable domain, filled in from reference TRBV5-1 and TRBJ2-1, reads KAGVTQTPRYLIKTRGQQVTLSCSPISGHRSVSWYQQTPGQGLQFLFEYFSETQRNKGNFPGRFSGRQFSNSRSEMNVSTLELGDSALYLCASSPTSGRVDEQFFGPGTRLTVL.

Turning to this clonotype: One end of the junction does not line up with germline, which may come from a read error. The genes are TRBV20-1 and TRBJ2-1; no clear D gene. This CDR3 region has 14 residues. The germline CDR1 and CDR2 sequences are DFQATT and SNEGSKA (reference sequence). For the CDR3, the DNA is TGCAGAGCTAGAGATGTGCGCTCCTACAATGAGCAGTTCTTC. This gives the protein CRARDVRSYNEQFF.

V is TRBV6-4 and J is TRBJ1-1, with unresolved D. V shed 0 bases and J shed 1 base, with 3 bases lying between them. Looked up from germline, CDR1 is MRHNA and CDR2 is SNTAGT. The CDR3 is 13 residues long. The CDR3 here is CASSDSQNTEAFF. CDR3 nucleotides: TGTGCCAGCAGTGACTCACAGAACACTGAAGCTTTCTTT.

V usage is TRBV28 and J usage is TRBJ2-7, with D hard to call. Between the trimmed V and J ends, which lost 4 bases and 2 bases, there was a span of 18 bases. The CDR3 extends over 16 amino acids. The germline CDR1 and CDR2 sequences are MDHEN and SYDVKM. CDR3 region: CASSSRPTSFPYEQYF. The CDR3 DNA follows: TGTGCCAGCAGTTCGAGACCTACCTCCTTCCCCTACGAGCAGTACTTC. The full variable domain, with the rest looked up from reference TRBV28 and TRBJ2-7, is DVKVTQSSRYLVKRTGEKVFLECVQDMDHENMFWYRQDPGLGLRLIYFSYDVKMKEKGDIPEGYSVSREKKERFSLILESASTNQTSMYLCASSSRPTSFPYEQYFGPGTRLTVT.

In this sample, this clonotype turned up a few times. J is TRBJ2-5 and V is TRBV3-1; D might be TRBD1 or TRBD2, each matching 5 bases. Trimming stripped 0 bases from V and 5 bases from J, with 16 bases between. CDR3 length equals 16 residues. The germline CDR1 and CDR2 sequences are LGHDT and YNNKEL (reference sequence). Here the CDR3 reads CASSQDLGTGSETQYF. As DNA, the CDR3 is TGTGCCAGCAGCCAAGATCTAGGGACGGGGTCGGAGACCCAGTACTTC.

In its sample, this clonotype was seen a few times. This rearrangement joins TRBV6-6 to TRBJ1-1, with 7 bases lining up with TRBD1. Trimming at V came to 4 bases and at J to 5 bases, leaving 10 bases not matched to a gene. The germline gives CDR1 MNHNY, CDR2 SVGAGI (reference sequence). This CDR3 comprises 15 residues. For the CDR3, the DNA is TGTGCCAGCAGTTCCGACAGGGTGGTAAGGACTGAAGCTTTCTTT. Protein: CASSSDRVVRTEAFF.

The rearrangement uses TRBV18 and TRBJ2-7; D tentatively reads TRBD1 or TRBD2 (5 bases each). The CDR3 consists of 14 residues. V lost 2 bases and J 2 bases, leaving 10 bases between the germline ends. Germline CDR1 KGHSH, CDR2 LQKENI. CDR3 coding DNA: TGTGCCAGCTCACCAGGGGGACGAACCTACGAGCAGTACTTC. Encoded protein: CASSPGGRTYEQYF.

This clonotype ranks as medium-sized (0.01 to 0.1%). The chain combines TRBV7-6 with TRBJ2-1, with 13 bases lining up with TRBD2. Trimming removed 0 bases from V and 0 bases from J; junction bases left unmatched: 5. Germline V gene lookup returns CDR1 SGHVS and CDR2 FNYEAQ. This CDR3 has 19 residues. CDR3 coding DNA: TGTGCCAGCAGCTTAGCTAGGACTAGCGGGGGCAGCTCCTACAATGAGCAGTTCTTC. Residues: CASSLARTSGGSSYNEQFF.

There are a few counts of this clonotype. The J gene is TRBJ1-5, the V gene TRBV28; 7 nucleotides align to TRBD1. J gave up 0 bases and V 6 bases, and 5 bases lay outside the gene matches. The CDR3 totals 15 residues. Germline CDR1 reads MDHEN; CDR2 reads SYDVKM. CDR3 protein: CASRPDRTSNQPQHF. The DNA for the CDR3 is TGTGCCAGCAGACCGGACAGGACTAGCAATCAGCCCCAGCATTTT.

The CDR3 region is CASSFLGPNEKLFF. The CDR3 DNA sequence: TGTGCCAGCAGCTTTCTAGGGCCAAATGAAAAACTGTTTTTT. V is TRBV11-2 and J is TRBJ1-4, with unresolved D. V dropped 3 bases and J dropped 5 bases, with 10 bases sitting between them. This CDR3 region has 14 residues. Germline lookup yields CDR1 SGHAT and CDR2 FQNNGV.

This chain links TRBV12-3 or TRBV12-4 with TRBJ2-7; D gene unclear. The germline V and J ends were trimmed by 3 bases and 3 bases, with 15 bases remaining between them. The CDR3 loop spans 15 amino acids. Written as DNA, the CDR3 is TGTGCCAGCAGTTTGGATAGGGCGTCCCACTACGAGCAGTACTTC. The encoded protein is CASSLDRASHYEQYF.

The CDR3 loop reads CASGWASGGVSTGELFF. The CDR3 nucleotides are TGTGCTAGTGGTTGGGCTAGCGGGGGAGTTAGCACCGGGGAGCTGTTTTTT. V and J are TRBV12-5 and TRBJ2-2; 10 bases match TRBD2. After removal of 4 bases from V and 4 bases from J, the junction contained 9 bases not matched to a gene. Per germline, CDR1 LGHNT and CDR2 FRNRAP. The CDR3 runs 17 residues.

This clonotype turned up a few times. V and J are TRBV5-1 and TRBJ1-1; D unclear. V lost 2 bases to trimming and J lost 1 base, with 15 bases between them. Germline CDR1 SGHRS, CDR2 YFSETQ. This CDR3 region has 16 residues. Here the CDR3 DNA reads TGCGCCAGCAGCTTAGCCCGTACAGACGCGAACACTGAAGCTTTCTTT. This codes for CASSLARTDANTEAFF.

This clonotype was recorded a few times. V and J are TRBV20-1 and TRBJ1-2; weak D call: TRBD1 (6 bases). With 2 bases removed from V and 8 bases from J, the gap between germline ends came to 9 bases. Germline CDR1 and CDR2: DFQATT and SNEGSKA (reference sequence). The CDR3 is 11 residues long. CDR3 DNA: TGCAGTGCTAGAATGGGGGCCGGCTACACCTTC. It codes for CSARMGAGYTF.

The V gene is TRBV24-1, the J gene TRBJ2-5, with D tentatively TRBD1 or TRBD2 (5 bases each). Germline CDR1 KGHDR, CDR2 SFDVKD. V dropped 5 bases and J dropped 3 bases, with 6 bases sitting between them. This CDR3 contains 12 residues. CDR3 bases: TGTGCCACCAGTGGGGGGAAAGAGACCCAGTACTTC. It translates to CATSGGKETQYF.

V gene TRBV20-1 combines with J gene TRBJ2-7; 9 nucleotides align to TRBD1. Germline CDR1 DFQATT, CDR2 SNEGSKA (reference sequence). V dropped 4 bases and J dropped 3; count of bases not matched to a gene: 10. The CDR3 covers 15 residues. Here the CDR3 DNA reads TGCAGTGCTACCCCGGGACAGGGAAATGTCTACGAGCAGTACTTC. It translates to CSATPGQGNVYEQYF.